This T cell receptor (beta chain) is from a study of T cell responses to AZD1222 COVID-19 vaccine. This CDR3 is 15 amino acids long. Trimming shortened V by 2 bases and J by 3 bases, and 14 bases separated the two germline ends. Germline V CDR1 and CDR2: SGHNT, YYREEE (reference sequence). Findings and limits, study-wide: Clonal diversity was possibly underestimated; the donors were predominantly white British and more often female. An increase in Spike-specific TCR breadth and depth was observed after two AZD1222 doses.

This clone showed up just once. Its antigen is unidentified. TCRdb keeps only in-frame clones here, not all; method: immunoSEQ multiplex PCR. The sample has roughly 34,000 clones; approximately 91% are singletons. The chain couples TRBV5-4 to TRBJ1-1; weak D call: TRBD1 (6 bases). The sample here was peripheral blood, taken on day 0 of AZD1222 vaccination. This clonotype was sampled from an adult in good health. The CDR3 loop is CASSLSGARHTEAFF. CDR3 DNA sequence: TGTGCCAGCAGCTTATCGGGGGCAAGGCACACTGAAGCTTTCTTT.